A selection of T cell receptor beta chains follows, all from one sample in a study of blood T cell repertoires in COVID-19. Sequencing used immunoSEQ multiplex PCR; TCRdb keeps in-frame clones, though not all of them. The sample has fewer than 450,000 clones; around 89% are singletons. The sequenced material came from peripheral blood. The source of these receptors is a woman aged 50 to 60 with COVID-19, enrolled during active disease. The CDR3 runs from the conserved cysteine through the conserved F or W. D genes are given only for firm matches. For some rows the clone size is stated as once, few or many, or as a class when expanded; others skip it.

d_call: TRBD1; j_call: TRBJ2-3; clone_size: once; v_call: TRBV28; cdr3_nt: TGTGCCACCCTGACAGGGTTTGGGACAGATACGCAGTATTTT; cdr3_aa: CATLTGFGTDTQYF
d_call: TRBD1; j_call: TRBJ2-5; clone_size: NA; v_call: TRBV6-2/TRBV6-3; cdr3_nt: TGTGCCAGCAGTTACGGGACAGGCAACCAAGAGACCCAGTACTTC; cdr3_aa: CASSYGTGNQETQYF
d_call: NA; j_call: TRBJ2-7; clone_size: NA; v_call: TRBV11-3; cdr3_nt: TGTGCCAGCGCCTGGTCCAGGGGAGAGGAGCAGTACTTC; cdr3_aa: CASAWSRGEEQYF
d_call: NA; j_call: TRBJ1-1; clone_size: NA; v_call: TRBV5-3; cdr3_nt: TGTGCCAGAAGCCGCGGGCCTCAGAACACTGAAGCTTTCTTT; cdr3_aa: CARSRGPQNTEAFF
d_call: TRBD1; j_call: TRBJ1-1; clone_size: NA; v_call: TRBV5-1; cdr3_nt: TGCGCCAGCAGCTCGTCGACAGGGCAGGGGACTGAAGCTTTCTTT; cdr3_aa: CASSSSTGQGTEAFF
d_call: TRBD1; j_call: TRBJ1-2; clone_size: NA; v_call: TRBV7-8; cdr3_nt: TGTGCCAGCAGCTCCCCATCGGACAGGGATGGCTACACCTTC; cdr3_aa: CASSSPSDRDGYTF
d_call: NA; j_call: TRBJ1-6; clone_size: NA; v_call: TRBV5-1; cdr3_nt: TGCGCCAGCAGCGGTGGGGCACTCACCTATAATTCACCCCTCCACTTT; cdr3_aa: CASSGGALTYNSPLHF
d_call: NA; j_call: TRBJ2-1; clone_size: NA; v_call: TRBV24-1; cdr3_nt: TGTGCCACCAGTGAATCAGGGACTCTCAATGAGCAGTTCTTC; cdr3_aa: CATSESGTLNEQFF
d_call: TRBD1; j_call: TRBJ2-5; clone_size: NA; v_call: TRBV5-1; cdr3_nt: TGCGCCAGCAGCTTGTACGGGACAGTTAACCAAGAGACCCAGTACTTC; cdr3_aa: CASSLYGTVNQETQYF
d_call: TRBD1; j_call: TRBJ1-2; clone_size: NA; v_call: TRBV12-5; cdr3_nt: TGTGCTAGTGGTTTGGTAACAGGGGCCTCTAATGGCTACACCTTC; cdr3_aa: CASGLVTGASNGYTF
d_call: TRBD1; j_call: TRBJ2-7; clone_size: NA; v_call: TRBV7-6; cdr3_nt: TGTGCCAGCAGCTCCCGGACAGGGACCTCCTACGAGCAGTACTTC; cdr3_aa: CASSSRTGTSYEQYF
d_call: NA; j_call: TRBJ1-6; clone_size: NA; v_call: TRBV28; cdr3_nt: TGTGCCAGCAGGTTATCGGGGGAGGGATCACCCCTCCACTTT; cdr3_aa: CASRLSGEGSPLHF
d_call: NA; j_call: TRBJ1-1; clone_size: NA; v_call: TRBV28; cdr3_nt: TGTGCCAGCAGTCCCTTGACAGTACCGAACACTGAAGCTTTCTTT; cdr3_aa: CASSPLTVPNTEAFF
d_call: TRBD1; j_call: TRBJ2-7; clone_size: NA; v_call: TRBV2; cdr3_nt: TGTGCCAGCAGGGACCCCCTTCACCCCCCGGGACAGGGAAACGAGCAGTACTTC; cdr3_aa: CASRDPLHPPGQGNEQYF
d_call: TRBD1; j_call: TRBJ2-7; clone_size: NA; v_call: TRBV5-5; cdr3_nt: TGTGCCAGCAGCTTGGGGACAGGCGCTACGACCTACGAGCAGTACTTC; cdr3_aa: CASSLGTGATTYEQYF
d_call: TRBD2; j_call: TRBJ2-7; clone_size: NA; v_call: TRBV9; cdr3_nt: TGTGCCAGCAGCGTAGGGCGGGGGGCTGACTACGAGCAGTACTTC; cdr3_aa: CASSVGRGADYEQYF
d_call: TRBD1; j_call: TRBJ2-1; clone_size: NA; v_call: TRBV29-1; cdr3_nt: TGCAGCTCCGGACAGGTGGAAAGCAATGAGCAGTTCTTC; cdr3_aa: CSSGQVESNEQFF
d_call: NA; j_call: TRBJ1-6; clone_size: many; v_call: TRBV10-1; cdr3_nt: TGCGCCAGCAGCCCCGGGATGAGTTCACCCCTCCACTTT; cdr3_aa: CASSPGMSSPLHF
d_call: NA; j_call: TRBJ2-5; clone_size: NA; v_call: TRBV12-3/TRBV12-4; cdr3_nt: TGTGCCAGCAGTTTCGGGCAAGAGACCCAGTACTTC; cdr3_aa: CASSFGQETQYF
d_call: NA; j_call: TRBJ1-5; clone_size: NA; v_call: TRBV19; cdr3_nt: TGTGCCAGTACCCCAACGAACAGGGATCAGCCCCAGCATTTT; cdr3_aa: CASTPTNRDQPQHF
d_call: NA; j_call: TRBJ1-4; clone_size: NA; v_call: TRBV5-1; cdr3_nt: TGCGCCAGCAGCTTGACAACAACTAATGAAAAACTGTTTTTT; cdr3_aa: CASSLTTTNEKLFF
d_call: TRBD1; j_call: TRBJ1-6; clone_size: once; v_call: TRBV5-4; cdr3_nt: TGTGCCGGACAAGAGGACAGGATTGATTCACCCCTCCACTTT; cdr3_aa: CAGQEDRIDSPLHF
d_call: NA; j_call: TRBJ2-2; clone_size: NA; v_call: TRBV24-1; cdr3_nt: TGTGCCACCAGTGATTTGCCATTCACCGGGGAGCTGTTTTTT; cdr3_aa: CATSDLPFTGELFF
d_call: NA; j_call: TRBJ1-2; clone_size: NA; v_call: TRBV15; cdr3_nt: TGTGCCACCACCCCGAGAGGAGGAGCCACTGCGGGGGGCTACACCTTC; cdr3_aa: CATTPRGGATAGGYTF
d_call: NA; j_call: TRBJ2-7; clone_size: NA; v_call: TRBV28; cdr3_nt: TGTGCCAGCAGCGCCCCCCGGGGTAATTCCTACGAGCAGTACTTC; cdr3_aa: CASSAPRGNSYEQYF
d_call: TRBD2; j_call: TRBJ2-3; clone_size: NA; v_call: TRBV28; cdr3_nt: TGTGCCAGCAGTCGGGGGGGCCAAGATACGCAGTATTTT; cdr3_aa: CASSRGGQDTQYF
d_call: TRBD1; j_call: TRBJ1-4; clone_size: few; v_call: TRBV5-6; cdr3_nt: TGTGCCAGCAGCTGGGACAGGGGGCAAAAACTGTTTTTT; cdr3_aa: CASSWDRGQKLFF
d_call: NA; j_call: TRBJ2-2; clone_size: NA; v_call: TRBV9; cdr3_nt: TGTGCCAGCAGCGTAGAGACGGGGACGAACACCGGGGAGCTGTTTTTT; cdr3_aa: CASSVETGTNTGELFF
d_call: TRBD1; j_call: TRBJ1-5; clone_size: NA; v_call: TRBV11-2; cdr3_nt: TGTGCCAGCAGCTGGACAGGGTATAATCAGCCCCAGCATTTT; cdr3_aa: CASSWTGYNQPQHF
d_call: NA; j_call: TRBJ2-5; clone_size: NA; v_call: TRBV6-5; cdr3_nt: TGTGCCAGCACCTTGGGCCGTGGTCAAGAGACCCAGTACTTC; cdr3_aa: CASTLGRGQETQYF
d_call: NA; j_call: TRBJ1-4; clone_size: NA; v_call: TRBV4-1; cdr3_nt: TGCGCCAGCAGCCAAGATTGGCAGACGGGGACAACTAATGAAAAACTGTTTTTT; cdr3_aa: CASSQDWQTGTTNEKLFF
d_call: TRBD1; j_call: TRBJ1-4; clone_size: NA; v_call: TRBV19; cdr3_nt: TGTGCCAGTATCACAGGGGGCGGTGAAAAACTGTTTTTT; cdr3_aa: CASITGGGEKLFF
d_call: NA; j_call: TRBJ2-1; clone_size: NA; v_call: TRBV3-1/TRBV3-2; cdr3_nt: TGTGCCAGCAGCCAAAGCCCGGAGGAGCAGTTCTTC; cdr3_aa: CASSQSPEEQFF
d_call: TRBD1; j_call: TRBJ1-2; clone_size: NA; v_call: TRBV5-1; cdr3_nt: TGCGCCAGCAGCTTGAGCTCAGGGGGGATACTTGCTAACTATGGCTACACCTTC; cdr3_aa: CASSLSSGGILANYGYTF
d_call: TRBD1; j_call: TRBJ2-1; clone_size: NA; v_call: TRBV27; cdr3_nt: TGTGCCAGCAGCTTGGGGACAGGGGGAAAGGCTGAGCAGTTCTTC; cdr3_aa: CASSLGTGGKAEQFF
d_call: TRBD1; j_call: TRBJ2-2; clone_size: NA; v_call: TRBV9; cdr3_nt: TGTGCCAGCAGCGCCGGGACAGGGCCTAGCACCGGGGAGCTGTTTTTT; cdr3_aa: CASSAGTGPSTGELFF
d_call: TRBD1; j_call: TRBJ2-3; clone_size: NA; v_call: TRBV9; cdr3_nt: TGTGCCAGCAGCGTCGAGACAGGGGCCTTCACAGATACGCAGTATTTT; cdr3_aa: CASSVETGAFTDTQYF
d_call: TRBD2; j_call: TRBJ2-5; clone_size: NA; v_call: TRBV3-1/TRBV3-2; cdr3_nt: TGTGCCAGCACTGGAGCGGGGGGTGCCGGGACCCAGTACTTC; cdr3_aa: CASTGAGGAGTQYF
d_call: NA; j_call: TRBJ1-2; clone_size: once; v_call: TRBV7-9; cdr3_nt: TGTGCCAGCAGCTTAGTAGGAGGGGACGGCTACACCTTC; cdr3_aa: CASSLVGGDGYTF
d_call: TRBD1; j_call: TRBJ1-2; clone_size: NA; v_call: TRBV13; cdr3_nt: TGTGCCAGCAGCCTAGACAGGGCGGGTGGCTACACCTTC; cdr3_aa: CASSLDRAGGYTF
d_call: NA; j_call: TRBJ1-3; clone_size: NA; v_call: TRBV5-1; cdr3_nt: TGCGCCAGCAGCTTATCTTCTAGCTCTGGAAACACCATATATTTT; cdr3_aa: CASSLSSSSGNTIYF
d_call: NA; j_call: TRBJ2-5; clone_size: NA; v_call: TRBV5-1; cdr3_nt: TGCGCCAGCAGCTCTAGAGGCAGGGAGGTTGGCCAAGAGACCCAGTACTTC; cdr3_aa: CASSSRGREVGQETQYF
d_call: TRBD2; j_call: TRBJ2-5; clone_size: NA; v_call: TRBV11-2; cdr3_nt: TGTGCCAGCAGCTTAGATCGGGCTAGCGGGGCCCCAAAAAGGGGGACCCAGTACTTC; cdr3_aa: CASSLDRASGAPKRGTQYF
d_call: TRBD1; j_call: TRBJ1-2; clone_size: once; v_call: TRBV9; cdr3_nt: TGTGCCAGCAGCCCGGCGTGGGAAGGGGGCACGGGCTATGGCTACACCTTC; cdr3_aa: CASSPAWEGGTGYGYTF
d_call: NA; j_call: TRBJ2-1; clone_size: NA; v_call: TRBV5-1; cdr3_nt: TGCGCCAGCACCCTGGGAACAGGGGAGGATGAGCAGTTCTTC; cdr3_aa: CASTLGTGEDEQFF
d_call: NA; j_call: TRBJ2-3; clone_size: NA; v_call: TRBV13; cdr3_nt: TGTGCCAGCAGCCGGGGGGATACGCAGTATTTT; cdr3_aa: CASSRGDTQYF
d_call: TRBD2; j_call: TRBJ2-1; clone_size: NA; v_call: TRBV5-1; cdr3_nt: TGCGCCAGCAGCGCAACGACTAGCGGGGGCAATGAGCAGTTCTTC; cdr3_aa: CASSATTSGGNEQFF
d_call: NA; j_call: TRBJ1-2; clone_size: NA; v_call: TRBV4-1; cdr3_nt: TGCGCCAGCAGCCTCAAAGTAGACGGGATTATTTATGGCTACACCTTC; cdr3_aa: CASSLKVDGIIYGYTF
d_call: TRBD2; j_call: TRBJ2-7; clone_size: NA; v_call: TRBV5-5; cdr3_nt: TGTGCCAGCAGCTTTAGCGGGGGGTCTTACGAGCAGTACTTC; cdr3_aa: CASSFSGGSYEQYF
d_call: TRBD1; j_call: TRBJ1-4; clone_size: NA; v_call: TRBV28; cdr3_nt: TGTGCCAGCACTCCAGACAGGGGGAGGGAAAAACTGTTTTTT; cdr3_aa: CASTPDRGREKLFF
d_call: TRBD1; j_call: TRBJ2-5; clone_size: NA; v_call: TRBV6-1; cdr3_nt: TGTGCCAGCAGTGAATTCGTAGGGGGCGGACAAGAGACCCAGTACTTC; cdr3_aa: CASSEFVGGGQETQYF
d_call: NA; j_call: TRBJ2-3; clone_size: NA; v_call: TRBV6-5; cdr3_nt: TGTGCCAGCAGTTACGGGATGGGCCCCGGGGGTACGCAGTATTTT; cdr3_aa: CASSYGMGPGGTQYF
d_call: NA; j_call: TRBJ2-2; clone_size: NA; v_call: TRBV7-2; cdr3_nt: TGTGCCAGCAGCTTAGCGGTCGGGGAGGTGGGGGAGCTGTTTTTT; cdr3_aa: CASSLAVGEVGELFF
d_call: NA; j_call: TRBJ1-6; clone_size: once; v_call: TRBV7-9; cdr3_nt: TGTGCCAGCAGCACTGGGCCAGGGTCACCCCTCCACTTT; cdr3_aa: CASSTGPGSPLHF
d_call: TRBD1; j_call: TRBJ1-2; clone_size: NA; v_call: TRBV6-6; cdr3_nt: TGTGCCACCCAAGGGAGTACCGGGACAGACTATGGCTACACCTTC; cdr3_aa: CATQGSTGTDYGYTF
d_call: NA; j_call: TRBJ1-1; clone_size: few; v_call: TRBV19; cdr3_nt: TGTGCCAGTAGTCTAATCGGGGAGGAGAACACTGAAGCTTTCTTT; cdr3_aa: CASSLIGEENTEAFF
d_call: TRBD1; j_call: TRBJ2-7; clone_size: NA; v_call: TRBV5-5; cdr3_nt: TGTGCCAGCAGCTGGGACAGCTACGAGCAGTACTTC; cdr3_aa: CASSWDSYEQYF
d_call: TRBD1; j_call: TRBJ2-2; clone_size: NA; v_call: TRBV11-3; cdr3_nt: TGTGCCAGCAGACTCGGGACAGGGGGCGGGGAGCTGTTTTTT; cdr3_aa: CASRLGTGGGELFF
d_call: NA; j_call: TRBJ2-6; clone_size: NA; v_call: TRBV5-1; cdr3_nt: TGCGCCAGCAGCTCCTTTGAGCCCCCTGGGGCCAACGTCCTGACTTTC; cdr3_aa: CASSSFEPPGANVLTF